These 18 T cell receptor beta chains share one sample of origin, sequenced in a study of shared clonotypes between healthy human individuals (TCRdb year 2020). Library preparation employed the immunoSEQ multiplex PCR assay. This is the immuneACCESS table as TCRdb keeps it, with only in-frame sequences that have V and J called. A part of the clones is gone; compared with another copy, unresolved V genes explain less than half, and the rest is unexplained. This sample lists about 1.1 million clones; approximately 80% were detected once. The ten largest clones represent more than 0.85% of the sample. Material for sequencing was memory CD4+ T cells from PBMCs. The sample's cell subset or site label, in plain terms: CD45RA-negative fraction. These receptors all come from a young man in good health. Some clones in this sample may be carry-over from other donors' samples.

As to this clone: This likely reflects a read error, since a far larger clone is one base away. The chain has TRBV30 and TRBJ1-2; 8 positions agree with TRBD1. This CDR3 comprises 14 residues. Per the germline V gene, CDR1 is GTSNPN and CDR2 is SVGIG (reference sequence). The CDR3 DNA reads TGTACCTGGAGACGGGACAGGAGTAACTATGGCTACACCTTC. It is translated as CTWRRDRSNYGYTF. The whole variable domain, filled in from reference TRBV30 and TRBJ1-2, reads SQTIHQWPATLVQPVGSPLSLECTVEGTSNPNLYWYRQAAGRGLQLLFYSVGIGQISSEVPQNLSASRPQDRQFILSSKKLLLSDSGFYLCTWRRDRSNYGYTFGSGTRLTVV.

The rearrangement joins TRBV6-5 to TRBJ2-2, with D possibly matching TRBD2 (6 bases). The CDR3 length is 14 residues. Trimming pared 8 bases from V and 1 base from J, leaving 11 bases between. Germline lookup yields CDR1 MNHEY and CDR2 SVGAGI. In DNA form, the CDR3 reads TGTGCCAGCGCCCTGGGACTGAACACCGGGGAGCTGTTTTTT. Translating it yields CASALGLNTGELFF.

This clone was seen repeatedly, ten times or more. This chain uses TRBV7-2 with TRBJ1-5, with D unclear. V was shortened by 2 bases and J by 1 base, with 9 bases between the two germline ends. CDR1 is SGHTA, CDR2 FQGNSA, per germline. CDR3 length: 15 residues. Here the CDR3 reads CASSLIWGSNQPQHF. CDR3 in DNA: TGTGCCAGCAGCTTAATTTGGGGAAGCAATCAGCCCCAGCATTTT. The whole variable domain, remainder taken from reference TRBV7-2 and TRBJ1-5, is GAGVSQSPSNKVTEKGKDVELRCDPISGHTALYWYRQSLGQGLEFLIYFQGNSAPDKSGLPSDRFSAERTGGSVSTLTIQRTQQEDSAVYLCASSLIWGSNQPQHFGDGTRLSIL.

This clone was seen once. This clone may be a read error of a much larger clone one base away. This chain links TRBV7-9 with TRBJ1-1; possibly TRBD1 for D (5 bases). This CDR3 spans 14 amino acids. Germline V gene data show CDR1 as SEHNR and CDR2 as FQNEAQ (reference sequence). V lost 1 base and J 1 base, leaving 7 bases between the germline ends. DNA for the CDR3: TGTGCCAGCAGCTTAGGGGGGGAGAACACTGAAGCTTTCTTT. As protein: CASSLGGENTEAFF.

The V and J genes are TRBV11-2 and TRBJ2-1; D could derive from TRBD1 or TRBD2 (5 bases each). Trimming removed 6 bases at V and 5 bases at J, with 11 bases between. This CDR3 is 13 amino acids long. Germline CDR1 is SGHAT and CDR2 is FQNNGV. The CDR3 DNA sequence: TGTGCCAGCAGATGGGGGAACGACAATGAGCAGTTCTTC. The encoded protein is CASRWGNDNEQFF.

This chain connects TRBV7-9 to TRBJ1-1; a weak D match, TRBD1 (6 bases). The germline gives CDR1 SEHNR, CDR2 FQNEAQ (reference sequence). CDR3 length: 14 amino acids. With 8 bases removed from V and 6 bases from J, the gap between germline ends came to 19 bases. CDR3 in DNA: TGTGCCAGCTCTTGGGCGGCCGGGGGGCCTGAAGCTTTCTTT. Protein: CASSWAAGGPEAFF.

The rearrangement uses TRBV15 and TRBJ2-1, with TRBD2 matching 10 bases. The germline V gene has CDR1 LNHNV and CDR2 YYDKDF (reference sequence). The V and J ends lost 1 base and 7 bases, in that order; junction bases with no gene match: 7. This CDR3 is 16 amino acids long. CDR3 DNA sequence: TGTGCCACCAGCAGAGCAGGAGCGGGAGGGAGTAATGAGCAGTTCTTC. It translates to CATSRAGAGGSNEQFF. Full variable domain (missing parts from reference TRBV15 and TRBJ2-1): DAMVIQNPRYQVTQFGKPVTLSCSQTLNHNVMYWYQQKSSQAPKLLFHYYDKDFNNEADTPDNFQSRRPNTSFCFLDIRSPGLGDTAMYLCATSRAGAGGSNEQFFGPGTRLTVL.

The V call is TRBV7-9, the J call TRBJ1-2, with TRBD1 identical over 7 bases. J was trimmed by 7 bases and V by 8 bases; bases with no gene match: 16. The CDR3 totals 15 residues. Germline V gene sequence: CDR1 SEHNR, CDR2 FQNEAQ (reference sequence). CDR3 in amino acids: CASGRRGGDFGGYTF. The CDR3 DNA sequence: TGTGCCAGCGGCCGCCGAGGGGGCGACTTCGGTGGCTACACCTTC.

This chain connects TRBV30 to TRBJ1-3; a possible D gene is TRBD1 (5 bases). CDR1 and CDR2 (germline): GTSNPN, SVGIG (reference sequence). This CDR3 is 15 amino acids long. Trimming shortened V by 0 bases and J by 2 bases, and 11 bases separated the two germline ends. The CDR3 reads CAWSVLSGAGNTIYF. CDR3 bases: TGTGCCTGGAGTGTACTATCGGGGGCTGGAAACACCATATATTTT.

The V gene is TRBV11-2, the J gene TRBJ1-1; 7 positions agree with TRBD1. J lost 5 bases, V lost 3 bases, and 6 bases had no gene match. This CDR3 contains 14 residues. The germline V gene has CDR1 SGHAT and CDR2 FQNNGV. The CDR3 protein is CASSFSTGKTEAFF. The DNA for the CDR3 is TGTGCCAGCAGCTTTTCGACAGGGAAGACTGAAGCTTTCTTT.

The V gene is TRBV4-1, the J gene TRBJ1-1; 9 bases are shared with TRBD1. This CDR3 is built from 15 residues. Germline V gene lookup returns CDR1 MGHRA and CDR2 YSYEKL. J was trimmed by 4 bases and V by 3 bases; bases with no gene match: 6. The CDR3 bases are TGCGCCAGCAGCCATCAAGGGACAGGGAGCACTGAAGCTTTCTTT. Translated: CASSHQGTGSTEAFF.

This rearrangement joins TRBV4-1 to TRBJ1-2; D is unclear. Germline V CDR1 and CDR2: MGHRA, YSYEKL. The CDR3 extends over 16 amino acids. V was shortened by 0 bases and J by 4 bases, with 15 bases between the two germline ends. CDR3 bases: TGCGCCAGCAGCCAAGATTTCGGCACTCCGTCCTATGGCTACACCTTC. This translates into CASSQDFGTPSYGYTF.

This rearrangement joins TRBV29-1 to TRBJ2-5, with D perhaps matching TRBD1 (6 bases). The CDR3 is 12 residues long. The ends were cut back, 7 bases at V and 4 bases at J, with 13 bases in the middle. Germline lookup yields CDR1 SQVTM and CDR2 ANQGSEA. CDR3 sequence reads: CSGSQGGETQYF. The CDR3 DNA reads as TGCAGCGGGTCACAGGGCGGAGAGACCCAGTACTTC.

The chain carries TRBV10-3 and TRBJ2-5; D possibly matches TRBD1 or TRBD2 (5 bases each). V was pared by 0 bases and J by 4 bases, with 12 bases between. This CDR3 is 15 amino acids long. The germline V gene has CDR1 ENHRY and CDR2 SYGVKD. CDR3 DNA sequence: TGTGCCATCAGTGAGTCGACCGAGGGGAGAGAGACCCAGTACTTC. It encodes CAISESTEGRETQYF.

The chain recombines TRBV19 with TRBJ1-1; 7 positions match TRBD1. The CDR3 covers 14 residues. CDR1 is LNHDA and CDR2 is SQIVND in the germline V gene (reference sequence). Trimming took 6 bases from V and 2 from J; bases not matched to a gene: 6. This CDR3 reads CASRGTDLNTEAFF. The CDR3 nucleotides read TGTGCCAGTAGGGGGACAGACCTCAACACTGAAGCTTTCTTT.

In the case of this clone: One end of the junction does not line up with germline, which may come from a read error. V and J are TRBV2 and TRBJ2-5; 9 bases align to TRBD1. The CDR3 totals 13 residues. Germline lookup yields CDR1 SNHLY and CDR2 FYNNEI. CDR3 in DNA: TGTGCCAGCAGCCCGGGACAGGGAACGACCAAGTACTTC. This gives the protein CASSPGQGTTKYF.

The genes are TRBV18 and TRBJ2-2, with 9 positions matching TRBD1. Germline V gives CDR1 KGHSH, CDR2 LQKENI. The CDR3 consists of 18 residues. Unmatched junction bases numbered 5, after V lost 0 bases and J lost 0 bases. This chain's CDR3 is CASSPPGQGLPNTGELFF. The DNA for the CDR3 is TGTGCCAGCTCACCACCGGGACAGGGACTACCGAACACCGGGGAGCTGTTTTTT.

This clone was detected once. The chain carries TRBV6-1 and TRBJ2-2; 8 nucleotides agree with TRBD1. Per germline, CDR1 MNHNS and CDR2 SASEGT. Trimming cost V 5 bases and J 9 bases; bases outside gene matches: 8. The CDR3 totals 14 residues. The CDR3 here is CASSTGQVHRELFF. The CDR3 DNA reads TGTGCCAGCAGTACGGGACAGGTCCACCGGGAGCTGTTTTTT.